This TCR beta chain was identified during a study of T cells in Graves' hyperthyroidism and ophthalmopathy. Points from the study as a whole: A 13 V-J model separated ophthalmopathy from stable hyperthyroidism.

V was clipped by 5 bases and J by 5 bases; unmatched bases: 3. This CDR3 has 13 residues. This clonotype was seen repeatedly, ten times or more. Its specificity is unknown. Authors of the study amplified TCR beta CDR3 regions from RNA transcripts. The HTBI primer set was used in a first-round RT-PCR of the TCR CDR3. TCRdb recomputed calls from the multiplex PCR reads with MiXCR, one row per CDR3 protein. The table lists some 490,000 distinct CDR3 sequences, approximately 23% of them singletons, with approximately 49% in the top ten. V is TRBV12-3 or TRBV12-4 and J is TRBJ2-7; 10 positions match TRBD1. Sequencing was carried out using blood. The source is an older woman with Graves' ophthalmopathy. CDR3 nucleotide sequence: TGTGCCAGCAGTCGGGACAGGGGCCACGAGCAGTACTTC. As protein: CASSRDRGHEQYF.